The present T cell receptor (beta chain) was sequenced within a study of blood T cell repertoires in COVID-19. Whole-study context: COVID-19 samples from acute and convalescent phases originated in the United States, Italy and Spain.

Individuals aged about 18 to 89 years were recruited from approximately 24 US areas. Cohorts were based on clinical histories the participants reported. Original data processing: Amplification of reference gene primers provided the estimated nucleated cell counts. The assay was immunoSEQ multiplex PCR, and TCRdb's table has in-frame clones only and misses some. For V, J and clone size, that table is used; D and trimming come from the DNA. The sample has hundreds of thousands of clones, 80% to 85% seen once. The sequenced sample was PBMCs or T cells enriched from blood (not recorded which). This receptor was identified in a man between 40 and 49 years old who had been exposed to COVID-19.

The CDR3 DNA reads as TGCAGCGGGGACCTAGCGGGAGTTTTGATCGGGGAGCTGTTTTTT. This encodes CSGDLAGVLIGELFF. The gene calls are TRBV29-1 and TRBJ2-2; 10 bases are a match to TRBD2. Germline V gene data show CDR1 as SQVTM and CDR2 as ANQGSEA. Trimming at V came to 7 bases and at J to 7 bases, leaving 12 bases not matched to a gene. This CDR3 has 15 residues.